This T cell receptor (beta chain) was sequenced in a study of T-cell memory formation after mild COVID-19. Study results and limitations: Balance between CD4 and CD8 was seen in clones contracting day 15 to 85, and a CD4+ lean was seen in later expanders.

Per germline, CDR1 GTSNPN and CDR2 SVGIG (reference sequence). V was clipped by 2 bases and J by 6 bases, with 11 bases between them. The CDR3 has 12 residues. TCRdb used MiXCR to reprocess the 5' RACE reads, holding one entry per CDR3 protein. The sample records under 110,000 distinct CDR3 sequences, 12% being singletons. This clonotype has a handful of counts. Its antigen is as yet unknown. Sequences were obtained from PBMCs or a T cell subset sorted from them (not recorded which). This TCR was sampled from an adult woman who had mild COVID-19 (a few samples of this study predate the infection). Cell type and time point are not known. The genes are TRBV30 and TRBJ2-7, with no clear D. The CDR3 DNA is TGTGCCTGGAGTTATTCAGGCCCCGAGCAGTACTTC. It specifies CAWSYSGPEQYF.